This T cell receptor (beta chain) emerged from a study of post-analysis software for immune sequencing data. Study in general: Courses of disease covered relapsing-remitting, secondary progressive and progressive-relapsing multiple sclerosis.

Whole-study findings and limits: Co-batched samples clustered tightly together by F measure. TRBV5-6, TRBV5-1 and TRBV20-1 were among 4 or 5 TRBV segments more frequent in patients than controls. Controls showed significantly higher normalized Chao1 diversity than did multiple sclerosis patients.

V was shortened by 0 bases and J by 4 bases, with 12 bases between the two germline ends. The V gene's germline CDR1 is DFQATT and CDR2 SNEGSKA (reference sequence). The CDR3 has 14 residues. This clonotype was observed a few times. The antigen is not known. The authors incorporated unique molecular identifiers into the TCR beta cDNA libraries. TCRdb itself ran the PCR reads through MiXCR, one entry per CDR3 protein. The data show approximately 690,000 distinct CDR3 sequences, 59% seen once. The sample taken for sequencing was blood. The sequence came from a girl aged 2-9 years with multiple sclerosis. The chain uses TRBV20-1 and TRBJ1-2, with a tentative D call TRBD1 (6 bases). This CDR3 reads CSARDHDRSYGYTF. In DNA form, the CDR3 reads TGCAGTGCTAGAGATCACGACAGGAGCTATGGCTACACCTTC.